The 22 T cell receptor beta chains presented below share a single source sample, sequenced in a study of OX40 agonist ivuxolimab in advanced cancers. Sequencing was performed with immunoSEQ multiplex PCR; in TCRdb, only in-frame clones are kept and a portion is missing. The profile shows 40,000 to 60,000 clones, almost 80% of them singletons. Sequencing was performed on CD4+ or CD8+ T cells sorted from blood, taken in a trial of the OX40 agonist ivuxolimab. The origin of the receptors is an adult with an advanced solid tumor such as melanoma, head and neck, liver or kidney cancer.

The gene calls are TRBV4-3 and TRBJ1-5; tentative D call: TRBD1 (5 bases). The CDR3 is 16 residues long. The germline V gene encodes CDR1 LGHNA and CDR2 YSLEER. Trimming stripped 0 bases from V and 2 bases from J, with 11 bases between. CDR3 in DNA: TGCGCCAGCAGCCAAGATCCCGGGACCGGCAATCAGCCCCAGCATTTT. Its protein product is CASSQDPGTGNQPQHF.

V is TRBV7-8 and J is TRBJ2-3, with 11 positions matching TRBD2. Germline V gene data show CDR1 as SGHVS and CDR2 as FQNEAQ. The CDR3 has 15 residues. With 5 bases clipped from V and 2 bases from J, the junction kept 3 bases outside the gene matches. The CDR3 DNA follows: TGTGCCAGCAGCCTACTAGCGGGAGTCACAGATACGCAGTATTTT. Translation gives CASSLLAGVTDTQYF.

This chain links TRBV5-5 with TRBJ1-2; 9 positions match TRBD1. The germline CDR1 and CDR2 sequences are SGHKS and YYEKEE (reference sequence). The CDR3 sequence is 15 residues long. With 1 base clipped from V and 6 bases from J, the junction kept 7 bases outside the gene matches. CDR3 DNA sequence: TGTGCCAGCAGCTTGTATTTGTGGACAGGGGATGGCTACACCTTC. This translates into CASSLYLWTGDGYTF.

DNA for the CDR3: TGTGCTAGTGCCACGTGGGGGGCGACAGATACGCAGTATTTT. Translating it yields CASATWGATDTQYF. This chain connects TRBV12-5 to TRBJ2-3, with D tentatively TRBD1 or TRBD2 (6 bases each). This CDR3 is 14 amino acids long. Germline CDR1 reads LGHNT; CDR2 reads FRNRAP. V lost 7 bases and J 3 bases, leaving 14 bases between the germline ends.

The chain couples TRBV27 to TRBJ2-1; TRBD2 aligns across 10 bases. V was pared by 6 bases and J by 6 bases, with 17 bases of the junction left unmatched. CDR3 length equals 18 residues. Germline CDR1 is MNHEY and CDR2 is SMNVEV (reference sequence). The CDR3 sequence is CASSQTRLAGGGVNEQFF. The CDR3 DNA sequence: TGTGCCAGCAGCCAAACTAGACTAGCGGGCGGAGGGGTCAATGAGCAGTTCTTC.

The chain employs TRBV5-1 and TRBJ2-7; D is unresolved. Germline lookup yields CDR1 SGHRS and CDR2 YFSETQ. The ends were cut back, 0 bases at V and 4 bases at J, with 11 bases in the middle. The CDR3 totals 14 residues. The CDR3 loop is CASSLEGGSYEQYF. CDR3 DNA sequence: TGCGCCAGCAGCTTGGAAGGTGGTAGTTACGAGCAGTACTTC.

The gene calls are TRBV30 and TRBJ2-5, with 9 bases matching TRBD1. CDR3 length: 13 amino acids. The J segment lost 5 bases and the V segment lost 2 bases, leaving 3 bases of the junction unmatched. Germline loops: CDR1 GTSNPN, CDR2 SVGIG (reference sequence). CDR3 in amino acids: CAWSIDRGETQYF. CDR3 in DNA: TGTGCCTGGAGTATAGACAGGGGGGAGACCCAGTACTTC. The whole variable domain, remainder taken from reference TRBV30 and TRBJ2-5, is SQTIHQWPATLVQPVGSPLSLECTVEGTSNPNLYWYRQAAGRGLQLLFYSVGIGQISSEVPQNLSASRPQDRQFILSSKKLLLSDSGFYLCAWSIDRGETQYFGPGTRLLVL.

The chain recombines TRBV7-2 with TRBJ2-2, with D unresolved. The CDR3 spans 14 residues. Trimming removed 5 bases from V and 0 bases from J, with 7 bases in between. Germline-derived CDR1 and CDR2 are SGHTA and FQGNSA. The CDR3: CASSPRPNTGELFF. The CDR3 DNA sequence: TGTGCCAGCAGCCCCCGACCGAACACCGGGGAGCTGTTTTTT.

The CDR3 sequence is CASSQDSVTVNYGYTF. The CDR3 DNA is TGCGCCAGCAGCCAAGATTCGGTGACAGTGAACTATGGCTACACCTTC. This rearrangement joins TRBV4-1 to TRBJ1-2, with a weak D call TRBD1 (5 bases). The CDR3 has 16 amino acids. V lost 0 bases and J 2 bases, leaving 13 bases between the germline ends. Germline V CDR1 and CDR2: MGHRA, YSYEKL.

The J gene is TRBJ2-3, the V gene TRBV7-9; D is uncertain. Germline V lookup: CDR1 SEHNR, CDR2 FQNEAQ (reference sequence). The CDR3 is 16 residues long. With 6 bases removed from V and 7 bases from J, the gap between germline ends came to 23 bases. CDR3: CASSDLSLEYLNTQYF. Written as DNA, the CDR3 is TGTGCCAGCAGTGACCTCTCGCTCGAATATCTGAATACGCAGTATTTT.

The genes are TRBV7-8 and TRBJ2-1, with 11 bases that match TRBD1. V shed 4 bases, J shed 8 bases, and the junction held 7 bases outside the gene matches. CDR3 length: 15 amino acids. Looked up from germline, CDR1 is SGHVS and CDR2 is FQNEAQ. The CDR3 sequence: CASSWFGQGADEQFF. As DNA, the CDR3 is TGTGCCAGCAGCTGGTTTGGACAGGGGGCAGATGAGCAGTTCTTC.

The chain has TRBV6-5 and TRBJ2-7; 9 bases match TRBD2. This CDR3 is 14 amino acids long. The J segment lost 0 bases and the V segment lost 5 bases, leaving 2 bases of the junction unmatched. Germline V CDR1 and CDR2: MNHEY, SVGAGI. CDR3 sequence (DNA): TGTGCCAGCAGTCGACTAGCGGCCTCCTACGAGCAGTACTTC. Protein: CASSRLAASYEQYF.

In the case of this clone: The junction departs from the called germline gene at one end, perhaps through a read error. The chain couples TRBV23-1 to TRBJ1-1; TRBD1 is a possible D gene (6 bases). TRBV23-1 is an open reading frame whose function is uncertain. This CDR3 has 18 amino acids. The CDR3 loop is CASSQPKPQGMGNPEAFF. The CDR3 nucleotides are TGCGCCAGCAGTCAACCGAAACCCCAGGGGATGGGGAACCCTGAAGCTTTCTTT.

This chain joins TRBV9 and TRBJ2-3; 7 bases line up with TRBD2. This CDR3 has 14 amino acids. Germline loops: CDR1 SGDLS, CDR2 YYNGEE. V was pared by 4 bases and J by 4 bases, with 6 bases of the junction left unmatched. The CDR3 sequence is CASSSPSGADTQYF. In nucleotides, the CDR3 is TGTGCCAGCAGCTCTCCCAGCGGGGCAGATACGCAGTATTTT.

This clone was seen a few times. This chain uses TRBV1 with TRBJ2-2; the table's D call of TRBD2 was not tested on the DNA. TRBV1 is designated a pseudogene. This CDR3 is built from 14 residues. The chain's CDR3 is CTSSRQLAAGELFF. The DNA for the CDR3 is TGCACCAGCAGCCGCCAACTAGCTGCCGGGGAGCTGTTTTTT.

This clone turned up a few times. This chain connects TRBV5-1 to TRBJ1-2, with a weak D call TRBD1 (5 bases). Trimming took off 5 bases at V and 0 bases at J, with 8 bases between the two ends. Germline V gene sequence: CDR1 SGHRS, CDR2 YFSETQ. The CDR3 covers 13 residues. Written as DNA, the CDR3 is TGCGCCAGCAGACAGGAAACTAACTATGGCTACACCTTC. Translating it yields CASRQETNYGYTF.

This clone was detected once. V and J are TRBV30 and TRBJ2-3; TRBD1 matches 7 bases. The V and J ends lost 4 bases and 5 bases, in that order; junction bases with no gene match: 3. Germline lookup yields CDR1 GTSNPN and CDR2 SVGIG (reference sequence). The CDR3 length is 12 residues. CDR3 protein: CAWMPGGDTQYF. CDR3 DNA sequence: TGTGCCTGGATGCCAGGGGGAGATACGCAGTATTTT. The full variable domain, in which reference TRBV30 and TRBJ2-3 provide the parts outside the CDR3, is SQTIHQWPATLVQPVGSPLSLECTVEGTSNPNLYWYRQAAGRGLQLLFYSVGIGQISSEVPQNLSASRPQDRQFILSSKKLLLSDSGFYLCAWMPGGDTQYFGPGTRLTVL.

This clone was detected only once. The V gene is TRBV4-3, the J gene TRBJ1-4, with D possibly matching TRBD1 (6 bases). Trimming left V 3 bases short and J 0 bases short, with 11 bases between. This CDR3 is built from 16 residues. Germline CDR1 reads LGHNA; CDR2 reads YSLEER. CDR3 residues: CASSHYGQSTNEKLFF. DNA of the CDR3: TGCGCCAGCAGCCATTACGGACAGTCAACTAATGAAAAACTGTTTTTT.

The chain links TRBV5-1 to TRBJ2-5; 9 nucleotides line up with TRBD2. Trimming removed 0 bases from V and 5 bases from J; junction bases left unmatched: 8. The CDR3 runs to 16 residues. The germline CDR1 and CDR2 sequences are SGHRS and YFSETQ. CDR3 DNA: TGCGCCAGCAGCTTGGAGGCTAGCGGGGAGGGGGAGACCCAGTACTTC. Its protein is CASSLEASGEGETQYF.

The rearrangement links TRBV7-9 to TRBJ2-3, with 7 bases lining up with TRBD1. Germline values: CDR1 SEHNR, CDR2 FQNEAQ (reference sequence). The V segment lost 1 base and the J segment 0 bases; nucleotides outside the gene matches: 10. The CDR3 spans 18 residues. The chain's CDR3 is CASSLDVRDRQSTDTQYF. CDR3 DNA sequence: TGTGCCAGCAGCTTAGACGTCCGGGACAGACAAAGCACAGATACGCAGTATTTT.

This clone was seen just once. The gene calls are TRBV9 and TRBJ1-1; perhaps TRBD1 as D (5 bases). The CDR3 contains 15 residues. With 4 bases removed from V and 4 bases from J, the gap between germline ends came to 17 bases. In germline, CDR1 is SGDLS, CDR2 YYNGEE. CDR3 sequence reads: CASSTTDSGFTEAFF. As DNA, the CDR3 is TGTGCCAGCAGCACTACAGACAGCGGCTTCACTGAAGCTTTCTTT.

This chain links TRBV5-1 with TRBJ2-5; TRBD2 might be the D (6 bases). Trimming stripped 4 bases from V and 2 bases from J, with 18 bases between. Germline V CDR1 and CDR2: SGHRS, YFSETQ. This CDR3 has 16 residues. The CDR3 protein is CASSLSLLARQETQYF. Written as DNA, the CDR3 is TGCGCCAGCAGCCTTTCCCTCCTAGCGAGGCAAGAGACCCAGTACTTC. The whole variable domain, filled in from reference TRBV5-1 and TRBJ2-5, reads KAGVTQTPRYLIKTRGQQVTLSCSPISGHRSVSWYQQTPGQGLQFLFEYFSETQRNKGNFPGRFSGRQFSNSRSEMNVSTLELGDSALYLCASSLSLLARQETQYFGPGTRLLVL.